The next 5 T cell receptor beta chains were all read from a single sample in a study of blood T cells in healthy people across ages. Using a J-beta primer mix together with a sample-barcoded 5' primer, a second PCR was run for about 6 to 12 cycles. MiXCR, run by TCRdb on the 5' RACE reads, gives a single entry per CDR3 protein. The sample has about 1 million distinct CDR3 sequences; more than 40% are singletons. Input material: blood. Every receptor here comes from a woman aged 55-70 years in good health.

In this sample, this clonotype turned up a few times. This chain links TRBV5-6 with TRBJ2-1; 7 nucleotides match TRBD1. CDR3 size: 15 residues. Germline V lookup: CDR1 SGHDT, CDR2 YYEEEE. V lost 6 bases and J lost 1; bases outside the gene matches: 7. The CDR3 sequence is CASIRQGGSYNEQFF. The CDR3 bases are TGTGCCAGCATCCGACAGGGTGGATCCTACAATGAGCAGTTCTTC.

This chain uses TRBV19 with TRBJ2-1; D remains ambiguous. The J call may be mistaken, given a closer DNA end match to TRBJ2-7. This CDR3 is 12 amino acids long. Germline V gene sequence: CDR1 LNHDA, CDR2 SQIVND (reference sequence). CDR3 nucleotides: TGTGCCAGTAGTATGGGCTACAATGAGCAGTACTTC. Translating it yields CASSMGYNEQYF.

This clonotype appeared a few times. The chain is built from TRBV30 and TRBJ2-6; D gene ambiguous. Trimming shortened V by 0 bases and J by 0 bases, and 6 bases separated the two germline ends. This CDR3 has 15 amino acids. Germline lookup yields CDR1 GTSNPN and CDR2 SVGIG (reference sequence). CDR3 protein: CAWSVLRSGANVLTF. Written as DNA, the CDR3 is TGTGCCTGGAGTGTACTCCGCTCTGGGGCCAACGTCCTGACTTTC.

This clonotype was picked up a small number of times. The chain carries TRBV7-2 and TRBJ2-3; possibly TRBD1 or TRBD2 for D (7 bases each). This CDR3 spans 16 amino acids. V was cut by 5 bases and J by 3 bases, with 18 bases left in between. From germline, CDR1 is SGHTA and CDR2 FQGNSA. The CDR3 sequence is CASSPRQGGGTDTQYF. As DNA, the CDR3 is TGTGCCAGCAGCCCCCGACAGGGAGGGGGGACAGATACGCAGTATTTT.

The chain uses TRBV6-2 or TRBV6-3 and TRBJ2-1; TRBD1 agrees at 8 bases. The DNA end is a closer match to TRBJ2-7, so the J assignment may be wrong. The length of the CDR3 is 16 residues. The germline gives CDR1 MNHEY, CDR2 SVGEGT. In nucleotides, the CDR3 is TGTGCCAGCAGTTACGGGGCAGGGGGCTCCATCTACGAGCAGTACTTC. This translates into CASSYGAGGSIYEQYF.